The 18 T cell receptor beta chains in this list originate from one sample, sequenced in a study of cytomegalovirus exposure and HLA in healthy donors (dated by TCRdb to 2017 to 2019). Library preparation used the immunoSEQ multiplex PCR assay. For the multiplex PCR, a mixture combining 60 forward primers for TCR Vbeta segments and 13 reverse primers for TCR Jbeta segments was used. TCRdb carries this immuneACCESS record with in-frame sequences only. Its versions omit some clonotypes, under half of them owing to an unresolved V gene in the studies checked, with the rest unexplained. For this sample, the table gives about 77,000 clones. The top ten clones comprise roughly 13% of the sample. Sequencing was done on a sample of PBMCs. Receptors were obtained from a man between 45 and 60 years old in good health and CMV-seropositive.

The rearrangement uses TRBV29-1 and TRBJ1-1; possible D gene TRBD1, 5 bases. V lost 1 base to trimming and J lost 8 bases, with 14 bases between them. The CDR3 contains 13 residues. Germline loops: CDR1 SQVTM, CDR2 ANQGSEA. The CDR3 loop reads CSVEGGEVVEAFF. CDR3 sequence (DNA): TGCAGCGTTGAAGGGGGGGAGGTAGTGGAAGCTTTCTTT.

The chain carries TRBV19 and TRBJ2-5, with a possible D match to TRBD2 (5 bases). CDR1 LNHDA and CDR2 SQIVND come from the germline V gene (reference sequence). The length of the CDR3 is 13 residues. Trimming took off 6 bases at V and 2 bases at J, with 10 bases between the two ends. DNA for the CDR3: TGTGCCAGTAGCCCCACTAGTCAAGAGACCCAGTACTTC. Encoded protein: CASSPTSQETQYF.

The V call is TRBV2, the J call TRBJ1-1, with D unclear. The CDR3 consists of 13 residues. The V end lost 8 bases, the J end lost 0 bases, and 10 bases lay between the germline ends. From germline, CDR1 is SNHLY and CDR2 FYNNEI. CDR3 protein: CASVRGVNTEAFF. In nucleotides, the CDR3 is TGTGCCAGCGTACGGGGAGTGAACACTGAAGCTTTCTTT.

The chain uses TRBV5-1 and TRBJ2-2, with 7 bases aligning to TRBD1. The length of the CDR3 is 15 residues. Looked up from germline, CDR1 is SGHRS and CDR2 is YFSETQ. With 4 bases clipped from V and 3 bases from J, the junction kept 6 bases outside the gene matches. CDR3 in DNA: TGCGCCAGCAGCCTAGGGGGCTCCTACACCGGGGAGCTGTTTTTT. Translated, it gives CASSLGGSYTGELFF.

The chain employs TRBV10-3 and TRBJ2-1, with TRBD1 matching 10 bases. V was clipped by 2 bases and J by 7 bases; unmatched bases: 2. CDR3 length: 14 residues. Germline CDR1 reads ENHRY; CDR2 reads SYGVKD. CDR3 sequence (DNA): TGTGCCATCAGTGAGCGGACAGGGGGGAATGAGCAGTTCTTC. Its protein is CAISERTGGNEQFF.

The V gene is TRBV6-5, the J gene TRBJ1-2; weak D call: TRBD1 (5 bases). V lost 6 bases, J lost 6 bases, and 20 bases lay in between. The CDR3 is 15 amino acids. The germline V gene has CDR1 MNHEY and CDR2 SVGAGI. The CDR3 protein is CASSPSPSAGHGYTF. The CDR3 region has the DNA TGTGCCAGCAGCCCCTCCCCCTCAGCGGGACATGGCTACACCTTC.

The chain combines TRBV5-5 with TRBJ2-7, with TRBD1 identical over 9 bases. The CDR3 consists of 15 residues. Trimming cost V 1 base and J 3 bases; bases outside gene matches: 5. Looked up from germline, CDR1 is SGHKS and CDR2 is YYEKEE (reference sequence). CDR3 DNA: TGTGCCAGCAGCTTGTATCAGGGACAGGGCTACGAGCAGTACTTC. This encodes CASSLYQGQGYEQYF.

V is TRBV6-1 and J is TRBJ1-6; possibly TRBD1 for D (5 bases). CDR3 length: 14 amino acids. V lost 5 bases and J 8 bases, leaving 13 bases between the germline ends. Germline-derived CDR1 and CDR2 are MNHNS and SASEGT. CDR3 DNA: TGTGCCAGCAGTAGGGGCGATTCGTATTCACCCCTCCACTTT. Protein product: CASSRGDSYSPLHF.

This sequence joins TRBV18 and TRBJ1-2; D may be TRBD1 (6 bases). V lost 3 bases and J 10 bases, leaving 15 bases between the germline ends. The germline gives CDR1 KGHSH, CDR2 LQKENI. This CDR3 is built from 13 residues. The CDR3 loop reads CASSPRGGRDYTF. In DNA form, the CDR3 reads TGTGCCAGCTCACCCCGGGGGGGGCGCGACTACACCTTC.

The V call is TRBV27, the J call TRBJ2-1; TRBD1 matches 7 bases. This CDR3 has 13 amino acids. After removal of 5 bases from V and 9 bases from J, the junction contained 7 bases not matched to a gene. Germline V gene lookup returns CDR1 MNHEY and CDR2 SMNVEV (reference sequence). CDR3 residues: CASSRMTGTEQFF. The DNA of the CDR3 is TGTGCCAGCAGTCGAATGACAGGGACTGAGCAGTTCTTC.

The CDR3 sequence is CASSEDWQGSDQPQHF. Written as DNA, the CDR3 is TGTGCCAGCAGTGAAGATTGGCAGGGCTCTGATCAGCCCCAGCATTTT. The chain couples TRBV6-1 to TRBJ1-5, with a weak D call TRBD1 (5 bases). The CDR3 length is 16 residues. The V and J ends lost 1 base and 5 bases respectively, with 15 bases between them. In germline, CDR1 is MNHNS, CDR2 SASEGT.

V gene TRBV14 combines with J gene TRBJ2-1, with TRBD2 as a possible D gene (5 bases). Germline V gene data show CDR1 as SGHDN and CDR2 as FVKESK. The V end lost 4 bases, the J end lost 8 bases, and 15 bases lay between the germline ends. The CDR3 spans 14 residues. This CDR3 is CASSPLGEVDEQFF. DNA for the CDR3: TGTGCCAGCAGCCCCTTGGGAGAAGTCGATGAGCAGTTCTTC. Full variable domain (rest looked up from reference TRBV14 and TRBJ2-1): EAGVTQFPSHSVIEKGQTVTLRCDPISGHDNLYWYRRVMGKEIKFLLHFVKESKQDESGMPNNRFLAERTGGTYSTLKVQPAELEDSGVYFCASSPLGEVDEQFFGPGTRLTVL.

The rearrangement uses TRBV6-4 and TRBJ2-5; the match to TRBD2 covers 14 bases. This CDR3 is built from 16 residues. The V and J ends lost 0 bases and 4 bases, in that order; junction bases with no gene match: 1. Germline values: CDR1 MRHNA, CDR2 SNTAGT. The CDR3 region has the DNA TGTGCCAGCAGTGACTCGACTAGCGGGGGGGCAGAGACCCAGTACTTC. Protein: CASSDSTSGGAETQYF.

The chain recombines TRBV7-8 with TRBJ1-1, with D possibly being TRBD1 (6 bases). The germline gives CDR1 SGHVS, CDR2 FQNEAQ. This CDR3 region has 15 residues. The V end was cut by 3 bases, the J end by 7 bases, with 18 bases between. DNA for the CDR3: TGTGCCAGCAGCTTGGTCGGGGGCGCGGGGGATGAAGCTTTCTTT. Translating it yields CASSLVGGAGDEAFF.

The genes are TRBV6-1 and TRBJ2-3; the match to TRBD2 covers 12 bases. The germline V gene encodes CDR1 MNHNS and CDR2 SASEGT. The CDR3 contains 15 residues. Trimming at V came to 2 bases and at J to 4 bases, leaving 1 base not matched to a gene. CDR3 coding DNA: TGTGCCAGCAGTGAACTAGCGGGGGGGCCAGATACGCAGTATTTT. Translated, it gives CASSELAGGPDTQYF.

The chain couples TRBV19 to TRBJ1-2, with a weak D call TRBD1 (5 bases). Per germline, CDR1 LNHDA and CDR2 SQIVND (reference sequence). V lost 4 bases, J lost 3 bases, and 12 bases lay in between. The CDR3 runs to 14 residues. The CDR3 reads CASSTSQGHYGYTF. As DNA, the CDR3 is TGTGCCAGTAGTACCTCCCAGGGTCACTATGGCTACACCTTC.

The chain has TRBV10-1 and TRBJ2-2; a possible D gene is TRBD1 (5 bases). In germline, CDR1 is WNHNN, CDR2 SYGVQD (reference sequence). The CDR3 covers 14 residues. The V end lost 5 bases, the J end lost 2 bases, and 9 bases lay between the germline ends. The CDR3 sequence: CASSTQGNTGELFF. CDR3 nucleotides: TGCGCCAGCAGTACCCAGGGTAACACCGGGGAGCTGTTTTTT.

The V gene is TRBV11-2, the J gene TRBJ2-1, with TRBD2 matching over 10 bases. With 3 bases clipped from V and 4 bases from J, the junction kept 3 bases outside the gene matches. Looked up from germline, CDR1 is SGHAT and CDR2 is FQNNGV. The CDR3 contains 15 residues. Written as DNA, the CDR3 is TGTGCCAGCAGCTTCGGGACTAGCGCGTACAATGAGCAGTTCTTC. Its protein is CASSFGTSAYNEQFF.